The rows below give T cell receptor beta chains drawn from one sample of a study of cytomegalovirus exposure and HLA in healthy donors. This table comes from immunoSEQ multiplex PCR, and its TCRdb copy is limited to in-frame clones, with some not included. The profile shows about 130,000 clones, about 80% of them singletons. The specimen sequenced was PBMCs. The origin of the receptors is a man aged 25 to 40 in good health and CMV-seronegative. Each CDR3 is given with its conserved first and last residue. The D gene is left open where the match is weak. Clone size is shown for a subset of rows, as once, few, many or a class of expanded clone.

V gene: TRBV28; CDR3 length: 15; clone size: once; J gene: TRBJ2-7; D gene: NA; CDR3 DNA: TGTGCCAGCAGTTTACAGGCGGGGTCCCTCTACGAGCAGTACTTC; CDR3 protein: CASSLQAGSLYEQYF
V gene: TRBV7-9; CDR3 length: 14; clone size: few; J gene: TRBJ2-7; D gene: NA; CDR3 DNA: TGTGCCAGCAGCTTAGCCGGGATCTCTCACGAGCAGTACTTC; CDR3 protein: CASSLAGISHEQYF
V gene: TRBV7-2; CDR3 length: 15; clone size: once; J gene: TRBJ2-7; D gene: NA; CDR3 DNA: TGTGCCAGCAGCTTTGGGGGGATTAGCTCCTACGAGCAGTACTTC; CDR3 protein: CASSFGGISSYEQYF
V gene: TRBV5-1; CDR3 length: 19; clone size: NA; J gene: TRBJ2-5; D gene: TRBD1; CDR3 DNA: TGCGCCAGCAGCACAAACAGAGGGGACAGGGACCCGTTCGGGGAGACCCAGTACTTC; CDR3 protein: CASSTNRGDRDPFGETQYF
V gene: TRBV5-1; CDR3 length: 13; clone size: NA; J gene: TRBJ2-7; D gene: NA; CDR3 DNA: TGCGCCAGCAGCCACCCAGGGCCCTACGAGCAGTACTTC; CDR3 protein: CASSHPGPYEQYF
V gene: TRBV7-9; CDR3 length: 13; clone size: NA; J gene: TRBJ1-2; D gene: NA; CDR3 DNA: TGTGCCAGCAGCTTAGGGACAGCCTATGGCTACACCTTC; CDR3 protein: CASSLGTAYGYTF
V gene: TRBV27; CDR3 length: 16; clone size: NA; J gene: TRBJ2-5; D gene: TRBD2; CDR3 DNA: TGTGCCAGCTATCCAAGACTAGCGGCGGTTCAAGAGACCCAGTACTTC; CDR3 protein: CASYPRLAAVQETQYF
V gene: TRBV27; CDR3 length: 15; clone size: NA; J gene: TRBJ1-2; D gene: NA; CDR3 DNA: TGTGCCAGCAGTTTAAAGTCTCAGGTGGACTATGGCTACACCTTC; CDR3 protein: CASSLKSQVDYGYTF
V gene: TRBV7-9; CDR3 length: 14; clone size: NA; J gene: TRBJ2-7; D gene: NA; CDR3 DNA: TGTGCCAGCAGCTTAATCGGTAGCGGTTACGAGCAGTACTTC; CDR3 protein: CASSLIGSGYEQYF
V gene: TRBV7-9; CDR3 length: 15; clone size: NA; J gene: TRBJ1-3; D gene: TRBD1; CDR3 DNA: TGTGCCAGCAGCCGACAGGGCTCGACTGGAAACACCATATATTTT; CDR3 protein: CASSRQGSTGNTIYF
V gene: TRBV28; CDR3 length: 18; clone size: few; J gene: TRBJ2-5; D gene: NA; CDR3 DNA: TGTGCCAGCAGCTCCAGCCCAGGACTTGGGTCAACCCAAGAGACCCAGTACTTC; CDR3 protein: CASSSSPGLGSTQETQYF
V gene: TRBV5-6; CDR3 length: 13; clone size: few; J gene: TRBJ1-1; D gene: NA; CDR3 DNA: TGTGCCAGCAGCGCATTAGACAAAGTTGGAGCTTTCTTT; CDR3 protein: CASSALDKVGAFF
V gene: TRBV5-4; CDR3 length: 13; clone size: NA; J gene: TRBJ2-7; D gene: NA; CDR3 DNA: TGTGCCAGCAGCTTTCAGAGTGAGCGCGAGCAGTACTTC; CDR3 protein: CASSFQSEREQYF
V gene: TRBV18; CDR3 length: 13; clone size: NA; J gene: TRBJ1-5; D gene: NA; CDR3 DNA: TGTGCCAGCTCACAACAGGGTGATCAGCCCCAGCATTTT; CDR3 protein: CASSQQGDQPQHF